These 27 T cell receptor beta chains were sequenced from one sample in a study of Graves' ophthalmopathy and Graves' hyperthyroidism. Amplifying from RNA transcripts, the study obtained TCR beta CDR3 regions. The first-round RT-PCR employed HTBI primers together with the Qiagen OneStep RT-PCR kit. A multiplex PCR was then performed as the second round. In TCRdb, the multiplex PCR reads were re-called with MiXCR into one record per CDR3 protein. The table shows roughly 600,000 distinct CDR3 sequences, with under 45% occurring only once. Source material: peripheral blood or thyroid tissue (not recorded which). The receptors shown here come from an adult man with Graves' hyperthyroidism.

In the case of this clonotype: A much larger clone lies one base from this, so it may be a read error. This rearrangement joins TRBV5-5 to TRBJ1-6, with 7 bases aligning to TRBD1. This CDR3 region has 15 residues. With V trimmed by 2 bases and J by 8 bases, 7 bases remained unmatched. Germline-derived CDR1 and CDR2 are SGHKS and YYEKEE (reference sequence). CDR3 residues: CASSLGGGHDSPLHF. The CDR3 nucleotides are TGTGCCAGCAGCTTAGGGGGCGGTCACGATTCACCCCTCCACTTT.

The table lists this clonotype with a few counts. The CDR3 protein is CSVPPGSSTDTQYF. For the CDR3, the DNA is TGCAGCGTCCCACCGGGGTCTAGCACAGATACGCAGTATTTT. The genes are TRBV29-1 and TRBJ2-3, with a tentative D call TRBD2 (5 bases). Germline CDR1 is SQVTM and CDR2 is ANQGSEA. V was shortened by 6 bases and J by 0 bases, with 13 bases between the two germline ends. This CDR3 is built from 14 residues.

The rearrangement links TRBV30 to TRBJ1-1; D call uncertain. Trimming took off 0 bases at V and 7 bases at J, with 6 bases between the two ends. The CDR3 is 11 residues long. Per germline, CDR1 GTSNPN and CDR2 SVGIG (reference sequence). The CDR3 loop reads CAWSVLDEAFF. Here the CDR3 DNA reads TGTGCCTGGAGTGTACTGGATGAAGCTTTCTTT.

V gene TRBV6-1 combines with J gene TRBJ2-7, with 12 bases fitting TRBD1. V shed 5 bases and J 7 bases; nucleotides not matched to a gene: 9. Germline assignment: CDR1 MNHNS and CDR2 SASEGT. CDR3 length: 15 residues. The CDR3: CASSFGGQGAREQYF. The DNA of the CDR3 is TGTGCCAGCAGTTTTGGGGGACAGGGGGCGCGAGAGCAGTACTTC.

Comments on this clonotype: At one of its ends the junction is not consistent with the germline gene, which may arise from a read error. The chain uses TRBV7-6 and TRBJ2-3; 8 nucleotides agree with TRBD2. The length of the CDR3 is 16 residues. The V gene's germline CDR1 is SGHVS and CDR2 FNYEAQ. CDR3 residues: CASSLVLAEAYNEQFF. The CDR3 nucleotides are TGTGCCAGCAGCTTAGTACTAGCGGAAGCCTACAATGAGCAGTTCTTT.

CDR3 bases: TGTGCCAGCAGCTTGGAACAGGGTTTCTCGAGGAGTCAAGAGACCCAGTACTTC. Its translation: CASSLEQGFSRSQETQYF. The J gene is TRBJ2-5, the V gene TRBV5-5; possible D gene TRBD1, 6 bases. With 0 bases removed from V and 2 bases from J, the gap between germline ends came to 20 bases. There are 18 residues in the CDR3. Germline V gene lookup returns CDR1 SGHKS and CDR2 YYEKEE (reference sequence).

The V call is TRBV6-5, the J call TRBJ1-1; tentatively, D is TRBD1 (5 bases). The ends were cut back, 5 bases at V and 0 bases at J, with 16 bases in the middle. The CDR3 sequence is 16 residues long. Germline V lookup: CDR1 MNHEY, CDR2 SVGAGI. In DNA form, the CDR3 reads TGTGCCAGCAGTCCCCCCCCGACAGTAATGAACACTGAAGCTTTCTTT. It encodes CASSPPPTVMNTEAFF.

Points on this clonotype: Being one base from a much bigger clone, this may be a read error. The rearrangement links TRBV7-9 to TRBJ1-1, with unresolved D. There are 15 residues in the CDR3. From germline, CDR1 is SEHNR and CDR2 FQNEAQ (reference sequence). Here the CDR3 reads CASSLGFNMNTEALF. In DNA, the CDR3 is TGTGCCAGCAGCTTGGGCTTCAACATGAACACTGAAGCTCTCTTT.

This clonotype was observed a few times. The rearrangement joins TRBV29-1 to TRBJ2-1; D not resolved. V lost 4 bases, J lost 4 bases, and 8 bases lay in between. The CDR3 covers 12 residues. From germline, CDR1 is SQVTM and CDR2 ANQGSEA. The CDR3 sequence: CSVVGRYNEQFF. CDR3 bases: TGCAGCGTTGTGGGCAGGTACAATGAGCAGTTCTTC.

This clonotype was found many times. The rearrangement joins TRBV12-3 or TRBV12-4 to TRBJ1-1; 7 bases are a match to TRBD1. The trim removed 6 bases at V and 0 bases at J, leaving 13 bases unmatched. The CDR3 has 17 amino acids. The DNA of the CDR3 is TGTGCCAGCAGGGACCTGAGAGGGGGCCTCATGAACACTGAAGCTTTCTTT. It is translated as CASRDLRGGLMNTEAFF.

This clonotype was detected ten times or more. The chain has TRBV3-1 and TRBJ2-7; D uncertain. This CDR3 has 13 amino acids. CDR1 is LGHDT and CDR2 is YNNKEL in the germline V gene (reference sequence). Trimming shortened V by 4 bases and J by 2 bases, and 9 bases separated the two germline ends. The CDR3 here is CASSLTVTYEQYF. The CDR3 bases are TGTGCCAGCAGCCTGACGGTTACCTACGAGCAGTACTTC.

This clonotype came up a few times. This sequence joins TRBV24-1 and TRBJ2-3, with D perhaps matching TRBD2 (5 bases). CDR1 and CDR2 (germline): KGHDR, SFDVKD. The CDR3 extends over 18 amino acids. Trimming shortened V by 3 bases and J by 0 bases, and 18 bases separated the two germline ends. CDR3 nucleotides: TGTGCCACCAGTGATCCAAATAAGGATGGGGAGAGCACAGATACGCAGTATTTT. Amino acid sequence: CATSDPNKDGESTDTQYF.

The chain recombines TRBV7-9 with TRBJ2-5, with 13 bases lining up with TRBD2. The CDR3 consists of 17 residues. The V gene's germline CDR1 is SEHNR and CDR2 FQNEAQ (reference sequence). V lost 5 bases and J lost 0; bases outside the gene matches: 6. The CDR3 sequence: CASSATSGGVYQETQYF. CDR3 DNA: TGTGCCAGCAGCGCAACTAGCGGGGGGGTGTACCAAGAGACCCAGTACTTC.

This clonotype was detected ten times or more. The rearrangement links TRBV20-1 to TRBJ2-5; D gene unclear. The CDR3 covers 12 residues. The V and J ends lost 3 bases and 7 bases respectively, with 12 bases between them. Germline V gene lookup returns CDR1 DFQATT and CDR2 SNEGSKA (reference sequence). In DNA form, the CDR3 reads TGCAGTGCTAGCCCCCAGGACGGGACCCAGTACTTC. Its translation is CSASPQDGTQYF.

About this clonotype: The junction shows a germline mismatch at one end, possibly a read error. The V and J genes are TRBV10-3 and TRBJ1-4; D possibly corresponds to TRBD1 (5 bases). CDR3 length equals 15 residues. CDR1 is ENHRY and CDR2 is SYGVKD in the germline V gene. CDR3 nucleotides: TGTGCCAGCAGTTACCCTAGCGGGGGGGATGAAAAACTGTTTTTT. Its translation is CASSYPSGGDEKLFF.

This clonotype was counted ten times or more. The chain recombines TRBV2 with TRBJ1-1; D may be TRBD1 (6 bases). The CDR3 is 14 residues long. The germline V gene has CDR1 SNHLY and CDR2 FYNNEI. With 8 bases removed from V and 1 base from J, the gap between germline ends came to 14 bases. CDR3: CASQAGVGNTEAFF. The CDR3 DNA sequence: TGTGCCAGCCAGGCAGGGGTCGGGAACACTGAAGCTTTCTTT.

This chain uses TRBV11-3 with TRBJ2-5; TRBD2 matches at 10 bases. Germline loops: CDR1 SGHNT, CDR2 YENEEA. The V and J ends lost 0 bases and 6 bases, in that order; junction bases with no gene match: 7. This CDR3 has 16 amino acids. The CDR3 region is CASSLEGSGGLKTQYF. The CDR3 DNA sequence: TGTGCCAGCAGCTTAGAGGGTAGCGGGGGGCTAAAGACCCAGTACTTC.

Ten or more counts support this clonotype. The chain combines TRBV5-1 with TRBJ1-5; D not resolved. Trimming removed 0 bases at V and 0 bases at J, with 7 bases between. The germline gives CDR1 SGHRS, CDR2 YFSETQ. The CDR3 consists of 15 residues. The CDR3 region has the DNA TGCGCCAGCAGCTTGGAAGGGATTAGCAATCAGCCCCAGCATTTT. Its translation is CASSLEGISNQPQHF.

This clonotype was seen once. The chain couples TRBV20-1 to TRBJ1-6, with D possibly being TRBD1 (6 bases). Germline CDR1 DFQATT, CDR2 SNEGSKA (reference sequence). This CDR3 has 14 amino acids. With 3 bases removed from V and 9 bases from J, the gap between germline ends came to 15 bases. The CDR3 coding sequence is TGCAGTGCTAGCCCTAGCGGGGGCGGTTCACCCCTCCACTTT. It specifies CSASPSGGGSPLHF.

This clonotype was counted between two and nine times. The rearrangement uses TRBV12-3 or TRBV12-4 and TRBJ2-2; D might be TRBD2 (5 bases). This CDR3 is 10 amino acids long. V lost 5 bases, J lost 13 bases, and 8 bases lay in between. The DNA of the CDR3 is TGTGCCAGCAGTGGCCGGGGGCTGTTTTTT. It is translated as CASSGRGLFF.

In its sample, this clonotype was seen a few times. This sequence joins TRBV5-1 and TRBJ1-2; a possible D gene is TRBD1 (6 bases). Germline V gene data show CDR1 as SGHRS and CDR2 as YFSETQ. This CDR3 contains 15 residues. Trimming took off 3 bases at V and 6 bases at J, with 18 bases between the two ends. CDR3 sequence reads: CASSYPPQGWNGYTF. The CDR3 DNA is TGCGCCAGCAGCTACCCCCCACAGGGTTGGAATGGCTACACCTTC.

About this clonotype itself: This may be a read error, as it is one base from a much larger clone. The chain is built from TRBV7-2 and TRBJ2-3; D unresolved. The CDR3 contains 18 residues. Germline CDR1 and CDR2: SGHTA and FQGNSA. DNA of the CDR3: TGTGCCGGCAGCCTCACTCCCTTCCCAGCGCCGAGCACAGATACGCAGTATTTT. It codes for CAGSLTPFPAPSTDTQYF.

The rearrangement joins TRBV10-3 to TRBJ2-5, with D perhaps TRBD2 (5 bases). The germline V gene has CDR1 ENHRY and CDR2 SYGVKD. This CDR3 is 12 amino acids long. CDR3 amino acids: CATRPLGQTQYF. The DNA for the CDR3 is TGTGCTACCCGCCCACTAGGGCAGACCCAGTACTTC.

The chain recombines TRBV20-1 with TRBJ2-3; 8 nucleotides agree with TRBD1. The CDR3 has 14 amino acids. Germline V gives CDR1 DFQATT, CDR2 SNEGSKA (reference sequence). With 5 bases clipped from V and 3 bases from J, the junction kept 7 bases outside the gene matches. DNA of the CDR3: TGCAGTGCTCCGGACAGGGCGAAGACAGATACGCAGTATTTT. Translating gives CSAPDRAKTDTQYF.

This chain links TRBV10-2 with TRBJ2-7, with 8 bases fitting TRBD1. Germline CDR1 is WSHSY and CDR2 is SAAADI. The CDR3 loop spans 14 amino acids. The junction had 5 bases not matched to a gene; V was cut back by 4 bases and J by 3 bases. CDR3 in DNA: TGCGCCAGCAGTGTCTACAGGGGGAACTACGAGCAGTACTTC. Residues: CASSVYRGNYEQYF.

Only one count was recorded for this clonotype. The chain carries TRBV7-9 and TRBJ2-2; D not resolved. V was shortened by 4 bases and J by 7 bases, with 7 bases between the two germline ends. Germline V lookup: CDR1 SEHNR, CDR2 FQNEAQ (reference sequence). There are 12 residues in the CDR3. Here the CDR3 DNA reads TGTGCCAGCAGCTCGCTCAGCGGGGAGCTGTTTTTT. Encoded protein: CASSSLSGELFF.

The table lists this clonotype with many counts. The chain recombines TRBV20-1 with TRBJ2-5; D tentatively fits TRBD1 or TRBD2 (5 bases each). Germline V gene lookup returns CDR1 DFQATT and CDR2 SNEGSKA (reference sequence). The CDR3 loop spans 15 amino acids. V lost 5 bases and J lost 6, with 22 bases in between. The CDR3 spells CSAPRQGGPGKTQYF. CDR3 DNA: TGCAGTGCTCCCCGCCAGGGTGGGCCGGGAAAGACCCAGTACTTC.